The rows below give T cell receptor beta chains drawn from one sample of a study of shared clonotypes between healthy human individuals. Profiling relied on immunoSEQ multiplex PCR, and the TCRdb table lists in-frame clones only, not all of them. Found here are millions of clones, 85% to 95% of them singletons; the top ten hold roughly 0.14%. The sample taken for sequencing was naive CD4+ T cells sorted from blood. The receptors come from a man aged 18 to 30 in good health. Each CDR3 is given with its conserved first and last residue. D genes are given only for firm matches. Size tells how often a clone was seen (once, few, many) or the class of an expanded clone, and some rows leave it out.

-	13	TRBJ2-5	TRBV7-7	-	CASSSGLQETQYF	TGTGCTAGCAGCTCTGGCCTACAAGAGACCCAGTACTTC
-	14	TRBJ1-3	TRBV6-6	-	CASLNRISGNTIYF	TGTGCCAGCCTAAACAGAATTTCTGGAAACACCATATATTTT
-	16	TRBJ2-3	TRBV7-8	-	CASSLRPGGSTDTQYF	TGTGCCAGCAGCTTACGGCCCGGCGGGAGCACAGATACGCAGTATTTT
-	15	TRBJ2-3	TRBV5-1	-	CASSTGRASTDTQYF	TGCGCCAGCAGCACGGGACGGGCTAGCACAGATACGCAGTATTTT
TRBD2	16	TRBJ2-1	TRBV10-1	-	CASSESKLAGGNEQFF	TGCGCCAGCAGTGAGTCAAAACTAGCGGGAGGGAATGAGCAGTTCTTC
-	14	TRBJ2-1	TRBV5-3	-	CARSLGSGPWQQFF	TGTGCCAGAAGCTTGGGTTCGGGCCCGTGGCAGCAGTTCTTC
-	12	TRBJ1-5	TRBV28	-	CASGQGNQPQHF	TGTGCGAGCGGGCAGGGCAATCAGCCCCAGCATTTT
-	13	TRBJ2-7	TRBV28	once	CASGKDLPREQYF	TGTGCCAGCGGAAAGGACCTCCCTCGCGAGCAGTACTTC
-	13	TRBJ1-6	TRBV28	-	CASSWGGVSPLHF	TGTGCCAGCAGTTGGGGGGGGGTTTCACCCCTCCACTTT
-	12	TRBJ1-3	TRBV30	-	CAASDSGNTIYF	TGTGCCGCGTCGGACTCTGGAAACACCATATATTTT
TRBD1	15	TRBJ1-6	TRBV27	-	CASTSRQGRNSPLHF	TGTGCCAGCACCTCAAGACAGGGACGTAATTCACCCCTCCACTTT